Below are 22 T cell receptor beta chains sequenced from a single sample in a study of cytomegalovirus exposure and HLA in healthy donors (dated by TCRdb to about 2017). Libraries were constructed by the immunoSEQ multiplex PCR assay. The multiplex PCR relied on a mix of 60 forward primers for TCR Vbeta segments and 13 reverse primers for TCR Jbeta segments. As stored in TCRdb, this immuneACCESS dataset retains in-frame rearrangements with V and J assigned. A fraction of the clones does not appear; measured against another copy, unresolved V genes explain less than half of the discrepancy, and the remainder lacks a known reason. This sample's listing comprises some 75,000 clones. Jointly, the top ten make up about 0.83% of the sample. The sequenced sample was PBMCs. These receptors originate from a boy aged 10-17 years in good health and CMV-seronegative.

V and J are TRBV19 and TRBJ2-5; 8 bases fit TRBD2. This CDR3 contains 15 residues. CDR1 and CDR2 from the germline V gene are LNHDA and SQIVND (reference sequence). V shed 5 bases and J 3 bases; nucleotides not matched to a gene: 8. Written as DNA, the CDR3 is TGTGCCAGTAGTCTTTCGGGACTAGGGAAAGAGACCCAGTACTTC. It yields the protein CASSLSGLGKETQYF.

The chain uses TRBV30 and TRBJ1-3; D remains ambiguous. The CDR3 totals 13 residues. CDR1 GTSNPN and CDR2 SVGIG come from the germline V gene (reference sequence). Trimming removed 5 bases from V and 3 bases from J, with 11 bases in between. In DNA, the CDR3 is TGTGCCTGGGCGGTAGGGAGTGGAAACACCATATATTTT. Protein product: CAWAVGSGNTIYF. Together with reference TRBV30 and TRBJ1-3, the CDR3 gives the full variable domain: SQTIHQWPATLVQPVGSPLSLECTVEGTSNPNLYWYRQAAGRGLQLLFYSVGIGQISSEVPQNLSASRPQDRQFILSSKKLLLSDSGFYLCAWAVGSGNTIYFGEGSWLTVV.

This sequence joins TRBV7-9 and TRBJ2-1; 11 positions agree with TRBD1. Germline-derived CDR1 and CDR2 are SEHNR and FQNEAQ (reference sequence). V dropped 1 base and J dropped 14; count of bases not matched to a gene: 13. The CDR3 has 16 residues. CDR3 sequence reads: CASSLVNVGQGGMEFF. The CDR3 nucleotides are TGTGCCAGCAGCTTAGTCAATGTGGGACAGGGGGGGATGGAGTTCTTC.

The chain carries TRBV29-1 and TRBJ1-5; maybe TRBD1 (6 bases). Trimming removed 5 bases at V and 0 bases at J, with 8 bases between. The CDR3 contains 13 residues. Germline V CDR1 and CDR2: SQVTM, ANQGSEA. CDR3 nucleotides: TGCAGCGTTTCCAGGGGTAGCAATCAGCCCCAGCATTTT. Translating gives CSVSRGSNQPQHF.

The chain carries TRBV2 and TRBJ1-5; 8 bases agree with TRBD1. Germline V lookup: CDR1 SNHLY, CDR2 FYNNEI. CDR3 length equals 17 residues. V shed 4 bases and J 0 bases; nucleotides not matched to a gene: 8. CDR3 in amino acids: CASSGQGKGISNQPQHF. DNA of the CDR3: TGTGCCAGCAGTGGACAGGGGAAGGGGATTAGCAATCAGCCCCAGCATTTT. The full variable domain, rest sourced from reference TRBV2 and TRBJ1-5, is EPEVTQTPSHQVTQMGQEVILRCVPISNHLYFYWYRQILGQKVEFLVSFYNNEISEKSEIFDDQFSVERPDGSNFTLKIRSTKLEDSAMYFCASSGQGKGISNQPQHFGDGTRLSIL.

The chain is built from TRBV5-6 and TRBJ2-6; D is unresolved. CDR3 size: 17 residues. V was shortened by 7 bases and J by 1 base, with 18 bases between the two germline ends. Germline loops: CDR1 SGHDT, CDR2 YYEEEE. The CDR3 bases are TGTGCCAGCTCCGCCTACTTTTGGAGTTCTGGGGCCAACGTCCTGACTTTC. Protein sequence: CASSAYFWSSGANVLTF.

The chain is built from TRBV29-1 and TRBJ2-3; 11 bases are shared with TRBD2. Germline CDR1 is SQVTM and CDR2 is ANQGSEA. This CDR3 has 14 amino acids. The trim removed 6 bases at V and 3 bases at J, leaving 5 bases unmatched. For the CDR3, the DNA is TGCAGCGTCCAGACTAGCGGGGTGACAGATACGCAGTATTTT. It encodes CSVQTSGVTDTQYF.

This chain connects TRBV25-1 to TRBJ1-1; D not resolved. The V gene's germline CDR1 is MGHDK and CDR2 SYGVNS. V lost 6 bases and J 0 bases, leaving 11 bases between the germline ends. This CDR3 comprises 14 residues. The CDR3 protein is CASRETAVNTEAFF. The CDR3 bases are TGTGCCAGCAGGGAAACAGCGGTGAACACTGAAGCTTTCTTT.

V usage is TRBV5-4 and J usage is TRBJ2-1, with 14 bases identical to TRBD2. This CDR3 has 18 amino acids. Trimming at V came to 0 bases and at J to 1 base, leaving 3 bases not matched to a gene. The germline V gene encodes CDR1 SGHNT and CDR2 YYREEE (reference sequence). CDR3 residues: CASSLVGTSGSSYNEQFF. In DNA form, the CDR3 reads TGTGCCAGCAGCTTGGTGGGGACTAGCGGGAGTTCCTACAATGAGCAGTTCTTC.

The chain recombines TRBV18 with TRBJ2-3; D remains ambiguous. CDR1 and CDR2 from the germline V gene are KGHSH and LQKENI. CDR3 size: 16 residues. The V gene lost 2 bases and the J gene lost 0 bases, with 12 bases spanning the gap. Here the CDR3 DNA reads TGTGCCAGCTCACCAACCAAGTCCAGAAGCACAGATACGCAGTATTTT. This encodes CASSPTKSRSTDTQYF.

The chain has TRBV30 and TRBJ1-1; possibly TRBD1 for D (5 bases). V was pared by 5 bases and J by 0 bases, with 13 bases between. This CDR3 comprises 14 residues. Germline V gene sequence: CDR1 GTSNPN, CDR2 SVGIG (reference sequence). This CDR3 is CAWGRGDLNTEAFF. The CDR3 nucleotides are TGTGCCTGGGGTCGCGGGGACCTGAACACTGAAGCTTTCTTT.

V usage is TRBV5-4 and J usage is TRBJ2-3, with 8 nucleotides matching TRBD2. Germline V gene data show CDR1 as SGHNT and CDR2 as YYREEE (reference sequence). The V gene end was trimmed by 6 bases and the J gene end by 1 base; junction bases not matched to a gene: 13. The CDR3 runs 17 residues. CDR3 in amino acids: CASTLIGGEHGTDTQYF. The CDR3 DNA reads TGTGCCAGCACCCTGATCGGGGGGGAACACGGCACAGATACGCAGTATTTT.

The DNA of the CDR3 is TGTGCCAGCAGCGTAGAACAGGGGGCCTCCTACAATGAGCAGTTCTTC. Translation: CASSVEQGASYNEQFF. The chain combines TRBV9 with TRBJ2-1; 9 nucleotides agree with TRBD1. V lost 0 bases to trimming and J lost 0 bases; unmatched junction nucleotides: 1. Germline values: CDR1 SGDLS, CDR2 YYNGEE. The CDR3 extends over 16 amino acids. The complete variable domain, with remaining parts taken from reference TRBV9 and TRBJ2-1, reads DSGVTQTPKHLITATGQRVTLRCSPRSGDLSVYWYQQSLDQGLQFLIQYYNGEERAKGNILERFSAQQFPDLHSELNLSSLELGDSALYFCASSVEQGASYNEQFFGPGTRLTVL.

The CDR3 loop is CASSLQGTEAFF. The CDR3 DNA reads TGCGCCAGCAGCTTGCAGGGCACTGAAGCTTTCTTT. The V gene is TRBV5-1, the J gene TRBJ1-1; the D gene is possibly TRBD1 (5 bases). Trimming pared 1 base from V and 4 bases from J, leaving 5 bases between. This CDR3 is 12 amino acids long. Germline V gene lookup returns CDR1 SGHRS and CDR2 YFSETQ.

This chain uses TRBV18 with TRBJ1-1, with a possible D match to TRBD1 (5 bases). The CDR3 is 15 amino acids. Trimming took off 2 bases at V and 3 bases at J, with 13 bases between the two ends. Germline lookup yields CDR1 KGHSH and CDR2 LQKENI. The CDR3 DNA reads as TGTGCCAGCTCACCATCAGGGTTGGTGGACACTGAAGCTTTCTTT. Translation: CASSPSGLVDTEAFF.

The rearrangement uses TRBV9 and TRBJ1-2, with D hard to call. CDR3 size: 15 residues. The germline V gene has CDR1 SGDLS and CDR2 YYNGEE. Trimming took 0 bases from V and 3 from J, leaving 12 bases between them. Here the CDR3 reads CASSVAVSPDYGYTF. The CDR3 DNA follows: TGTGCCAGCAGCGTAGCGGTGTCGCCTGACTATGGCTACACCTTC. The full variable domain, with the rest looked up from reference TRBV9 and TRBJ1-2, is DSGVTQTPKHLITATGQRVTLRCSPRSGDLSVYWYQQSLDQGLQFLIQYYNGEERAKGNILERFSAQQFPDLHSELNLSSLELGDSALYFCASSVAVSPDYGYTFGSGTRLTVV.

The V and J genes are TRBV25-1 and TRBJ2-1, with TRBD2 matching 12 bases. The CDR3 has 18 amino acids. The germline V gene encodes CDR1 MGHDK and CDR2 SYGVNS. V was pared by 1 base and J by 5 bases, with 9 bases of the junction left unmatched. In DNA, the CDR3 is TGTGCCAGCAGTGAATGGGCTAGCGGGAGGGCCGAGGACAATGAGCAGTTCTTC. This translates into CASSEWASGRAEDNEQFF.

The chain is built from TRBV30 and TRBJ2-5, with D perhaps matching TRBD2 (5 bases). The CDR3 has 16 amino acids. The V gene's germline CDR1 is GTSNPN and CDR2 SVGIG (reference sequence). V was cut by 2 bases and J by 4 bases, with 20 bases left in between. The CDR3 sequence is CAWSLDRLANRETQYF. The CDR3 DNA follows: TGTGCCTGGAGTCTAGACCGGCTAGCCAATCGAGAGACCCAGTACTTC.

The CDR3 reads CASSGSTEAFF. The CDR3 coding sequence is TGTGCCAGCTCAGGGAGCACTGAAGCTTTCTTT. The rearrangement joins TRBV18 to TRBJ1-1; D call uncertain. Germline V gives CDR1 KGHSH, CDR2 LQKENI. Trimming pared 5 bases from V and 4 bases from J, leaving 5 bases between. The CDR3 spans 11 residues.

Written as DNA, the CDR3 is TGCGCCAGCAGCCAAGAGAGAACAGGGTCCTATGGCTACACCTTC. This translates into CASSQERTGSYGYTF. The genes are TRBV4-3 and TRBJ1-2, with a possible D match to TRBD1 (6 bases). Trimming stripped 0 bases from V and 4 bases from J, with 12 bases between. Germline CDR1 reads LGHNA; CDR2 reads YSLEER. This CDR3 region has 15 residues.

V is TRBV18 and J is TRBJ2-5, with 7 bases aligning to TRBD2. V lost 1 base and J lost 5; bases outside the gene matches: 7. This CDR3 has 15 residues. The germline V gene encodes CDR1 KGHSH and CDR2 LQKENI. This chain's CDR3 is CASSPLGGSGETQYF. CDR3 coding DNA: TGTGCCAGCTCACCACTCGGCGGGAGTGGGGAGACCCAGTACTTC.

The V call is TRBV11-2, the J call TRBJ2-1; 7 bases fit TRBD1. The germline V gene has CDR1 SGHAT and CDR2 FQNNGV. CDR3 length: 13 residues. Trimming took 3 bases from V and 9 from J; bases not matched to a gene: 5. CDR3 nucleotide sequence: TGTGCCAGCAGCTTTGACAGGGCCCCTGAGCAGTTCTTC. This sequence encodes CASSFDRAPEQFF.